This passage covers 4 T cell receptor beta chains from one sample sequenced in a study of T cell responses to AZD1222 COVID-19 vaccine. This table comes from immunoSEQ multiplex PCR, and its TCRdb copy is limited to in-frame clones, with some not included. This table has around 120,000 clones, around 93% appearing once. The source was peripheral blood, collected 28 days after the second AZD1222 dose. These receptors were collected from an adult who received the AZD1222 COVID-19 vaccine.

The chain recombines TRBV27 with TRBJ2-2; weak D call: TRBD1 (5 bases). CDR3 length: 15 amino acids. The germline gives CDR1 MNHEY, CDR2 SMNVEV (reference sequence). V dropped 6 bases and J dropped 1 base, with 12 bases sitting between them. CDR3 in amino acids: CASSPRVMNTGELFF. The CDR3 DNA is TGTGCCAGCAGCCCCAGGGTGATGAACACCGGGGAGCTGTTTTTT.

The rearrangement joins TRBV6-5 to TRBJ1-2; 9 nucleotides agree with TRBD1. The V and J ends lost 4 bases and 2 bases, in that order; junction bases with no gene match: 5. The CDR3 is 15 residues long. Germline V CDR1 and CDR2: MNHEY, SVGAGI. The CDR3 spells CASSSMGQGNYGYTF. CDR3 DNA sequence: TGTGCCAGCAGTTCAATGGGACAGGGAAACTATGGCTACACCTTC.

Turning to this clone: Other DNA sequences in the sample encode the same CDR3. DNA of the CDR3: TGCGCCAGCAGCTTCGGGACAGGGGAAGCTTTCTTT. Residues: CASSFGTGEAFF. The chain links TRBV5-1 to TRBJ1-1; 9 bases agree with TRBD1. The CDR3 loop spans 12 amino acids. The ends lost 2 bases at V and 8 bases at J; junction bases unmatched: 1. The germline gives CDR1 SGHRS, CDR2 YFSETQ.

The V gene is TRBV7-2, the J gene TRBJ1-2, with TRBD1 identical over 7 bases. CDR1 SGHTA and CDR2 FQGNSA come from the germline V gene. This CDR3 is 15 amino acids long. J lost 5 bases, V lost 5 bases, and 11 bases had no gene match. The CDR3 DNA is TGTGCCAGCAGCCTCGACTTGGGACAGATATATGGCTACACCTTC. Protein: CASSLDLGQIYGYTF.